Following are 24 T cell receptor beta chains from one sample sequenced in a study of T-cell memory formation after mild COVID-19. Using its own MiXCR run on the 5' RACE reads, TCRdb lists one record per CDR3 protein. Found here are roughly 100,000 distinct CDR3 sequences, 10% to 15% of them singletons; the top ten hold about 29%. The sample consisted of PBMCs or a T cell subset sorted from them (not recorded which). These receptors all stem from an adult woman who had mild COVID-19 (a few samples of this study predate the infection). Cell type and time point are not known.

In this sample, this clonotype turned up a few times. V and J are TRBV20-1 and TRBJ2-7, with 8 bases aligning to TRBD1. Germline lookup yields CDR1 DFQATT and CDR2 SNEGSKA (reference sequence). The CDR3 is 15 amino acids. With V trimmed by 2 bases and J by 3 bases, 9 bases remained unmatched. CDR3: CSARFRDRNFYEQYF. The CDR3 DNA reads TGCAGTGCTAGATTCCGGGACAGGAATTTCTACGAGCAGTACTTC.

This chain connects TRBV7-6 to TRBJ2-2; D unresolved. The CDR3 runs 17 residues. In germline, CDR1 is SGHVS, CDR2 FNYEAQ. Trimming removed 2 bases at V and 0 bases at J, with 13 bases between. In DNA form, the CDR3 reads TGTGCCAGCAGCTTAACCCCTGACCTAGCGAACACCGGGGAGCTGTTTTTT. It codes for CASSLTPDLANTGELFF.

The chain joins TRBV29-1 to TRBJ2-5; no clear D. Germline-derived CDR1 and CDR2 are SQVTM and ANQGSEA. The CDR3 extends over 14 amino acids. Trimming took off 1 base at V and 4 bases at J, with 13 bases between the two ends. This CDR3 is CSVEGAEVGETQYF. The DNA for the CDR3 is TGCAGCGTTGAAGGGGCAGAAGTTGGAGAGACCCAGTACTTC. Drawing the rest from reference TRBV29-1 and TRBJ2-5, the complete variable domain is SAVISQKPSRDICQRGTSLTIQCQVDSQVTMMFWYRQQPGQSLTLIATANQGSEATYESGFVIDKFPISRPNLTFSTLTVSNMSPEDSSIYLCSVEGAEVGETQYFGPGTRLLVL.

The table lists this clonotype with a few counts. The V gene is TRBV7-9, the J gene TRBJ2-1; perhaps TRBD2 as D (5 bases). Trimming left V 2 bases short and J 4 bases short, with 15 bases between. The V gene's germline CDR1 is SEHNR and CDR2 FQNEAQ (reference sequence). This CDR3 is 16 amino acids long. CDR3 sequence reads: CASSLKGVTGYNEQFF. CDR3 DNA sequence: TGTGCCAGCAGCTTAAAGGGAGTCACCGGGTACAATGAGCAGTTCTTC.

This chain joins TRBV3-1 and TRBJ2-7, with 11 bases aligning to TRBD2. V gave up 5 bases and J gave up 6 bases; unmatched junction bases: 24. The length of the CDR3 is 20 residues. CDR1 and CDR2 from the germline V gene are LGHDT and YNNKEL (reference sequence). The CDR3 sequence: CASSARPGLAEKGVYFEQYF. Here the CDR3 DNA reads TGTGCCAGCAGCGCGCGCCCGGGACTAGCGGAAAAGGGGGTTTATTTCGAGCAGTACTTC.

V gene TRBV5-4 combines with J gene TRBJ2-7, with D possibly TRBD2 on 7 matching bases. Trimming left V 4 bases short and J 4 bases short, with 18 bases between. Looked up from germline, CDR1 is SGHNT and CDR2 is YYREEE (reference sequence). The CDR3 has 15 amino acids. In DNA, the CDR3 is TGTGCCAGCAGCCCTTACCGGGGGGCCGGATACGAGCAGTACTTC. The encoded protein is CASSPYRGAGYEQYF. Complete variable domain (other parts from reference TRBV5-4 and TRBJ2-7): ETGVTQSPTHLIKTRGQQVTLRCSSQSGHNTVSWYQQALGQGPQFIFQYYREEENGRGNFPPRFSGLQFPNYSSELNVNALELDDSALYLCASSPYRGAGYEQYFGPGTRLTVT.

This chain links TRBV10-3 with TRBJ2-3; D gene unclear. Germline-derived CDR1 and CDR2 are ENHRY and SYGVKD. V lost 0 bases and J lost 3, with 10 bases in between. The CDR3 consists of 15 residues. Here the CDR3 DNA reads TGTGCCATCAGTGAGTCGGCAACCGTAACAGATACGCAGTATTTT. It encodes CAISESATVTDTQYF.

As DNA, the CDR3 is TGCAGTGCTTGGACAGAATCAGCCTACGAGCAGTACTTC. This codes for CSAWTESAYEQYF. V and J are TRBV20-1 and TRBJ2-7; a possible D gene is TRBD1 (6 bases). In germline, CDR1 is DFQATT, CDR2 SNEGSKA (reference sequence). There are 13 residues in the CDR3. V dropped 5 bases and J dropped 2 bases, with 13 bases sitting between them.

This clonotype was found a few times. The chain joins TRBV10-3 to TRBJ2-1; 13 nucleotides agree with TRBD2. This CDR3 has 17 amino acids. V trimming: 3 bases; J trimming: 4 bases; junction bases outside the gene matches: 6. Germline V gives CDR1 ENHRY, CDR2 SYGVKD. For the CDR3, the DNA is TGTGCCATCAGTGATCCGGGACTAGCGGGAACTTACAATGAGCAGTTCTTC. Translated, it gives CAISDPGLAGTYNEQFF.

This clonotype was observed a handful of times. The chain carries TRBV4-2 and TRBJ2-1, with 7 bases lining up with TRBD2. The CDR3 is 17 residues long. With 3 bases clipped from V and 0 bases from J, the junction kept 8 bases outside the gene matches. From germline, CDR1 is LGHNA and CDR2 YNFKEQ. The CDR3 loop reads CASSHTSDLSSYNEQFF. The CDR3 DNA reads as TGTGCCAGCAGCCACACTAGCGACTTGAGCTCCTACAATGAGCAGTTCTTC.

With regard to this clonotype: The germline gene is not matched at one end of the junction; a read error may be the cause. CDR3 sequence reads: CASSDGLAGNNEKFF. The CDR3 DNA follows: TGCGCCAGCAGCGACGGACTAGCGGGAAACAATGAGAAGTTCTTC. V usage is TRBV5-1 and J usage is TRBJ2-1; 12 nucleotides align to TRBD2. CDR3 length: 15 amino acids. Germline V gives CDR1 SGHRS, CDR2 YFSETQ.

This clonotype was observed a handful of times. The germline gene is not matched at one end of the junction; a read error may be the cause. J is TRBJ2-1 and V is TRBV15; D gene ambiguous. The CDR3 length is 14 residues. Germline V CDR1 and CDR2: LNHNV, YYDKDF (reference sequence). This CDR3 is CATRATLDLNGQFF. In DNA form, the CDR3 reads TGTGCCACCCGTGCCACCCTGGACCTAAATGGGCAGTTCTTC.

This clonotype was detected only a few times. CDR3 in amino acids: CSARAYGLPDRTDTQYF. The CDR3 region has the DNA TGCAGTGCTAGAGCCTATGGGCTCCCCGACCGCACAGATACGCAGTATTTT. The chain is built from TRBV20-1 and TRBJ2-3, with D unclear. Trimming removed 1 base from V and 1 base from J, with 18 bases in between. Germline V gene sequence: CDR1 DFQATT, CDR2 SNEGSKA (reference sequence). This CDR3 spans 17 amino acids.

This clonotype was seen more than once but under ten times. The rearrangement uses TRBV5-1 and TRBJ2-4, with TRBD2 matching 14 bases. The length of the CDR3 is 20 residues. The ends lost 2 bases at V and 6 bases at J; junction bases unmatched: 16. CDR1 is SGHRS, CDR2 YFSETQ, per germline. CDR3 region: CASSLYGQGTSGSPGNIQYF. The CDR3 nucleotides read TGCGCCAGCAGCTTATACGGGCAAGGGACTAGCGGGAGCCCCGGAAACATTCAGTACTTC.

Only a few counts were recorded for this clonotype. The V and J genes are TRBV7-7 and TRBJ2-2; 8 bases match TRBD2. The CDR3 has 15 amino acids. The germline V gene encodes CDR1 SSHAT and CDR2 FNYEAQ (reference sequence). Unmatched junction bases numbered 8, after V lost 5 bases and J lost 6 bases. In DNA, the CDR3 is TGTGCCAGCAGCCCCGGGAGGGGGATGGCCGGGGAGCTGTTTTTT. Encoded protein: CASSPGRGMAGELFF. The complete variable domain, with remaining parts taken from reference TRBV7-7 and TRBJ2-2, reads GAGVSQSPRYKVTKRGQDVTLRCDPISSHATLYWYQQALGQGPEFLTYFNYEAQPDKSGLPSDRFSAERPEGSISTLTIQRTEQRDSAMYRCASSPGRGMAGELFFGEGSRLTVL.

This clonotype was seen more than once but under ten times. The V and J genes are TRBV29-1 and TRBJ2-7, with D maybe TRBD2 (6 bases). Germline assignment: CDR1 SQVTM and CDR2 ANQGSEA. CDR3 size: 17 residues. V was clipped by 0 bases and J by 0 bases, with 18 bases between them. The CDR3 region is CSVEDNGRSGSSYEQYF. The DNA for the CDR3 is TGCAGCGTTGAAGATAATGGGAGGTCGGGATCCTCCTACGAGCAGTACTTC.

V gene TRBV9 combines with J gene TRBJ2-3, with 11 bases that match TRBD2. V trimming: 10 bases; J trimming: 2 bases; junction bases outside the gene matches: 6. Germline CDR1 SGDLS, CDR2 YYNGEE. The CDR3 is 14 amino acids. The CDR3 loop reads CAGSSGGSTDTQYF. The CDR3 coding sequence is TGTGCCGGGTCTAGCGGGGGGTCCACAGATACGCAGTATTTT.

The chain couples TRBV5-6 to TRBJ2-1; no firm D call. V lost 2 bases and J 7 bases, leaving 7 bases between the germline ends. The CDR3 has 12 amino acids. CDR1 is SGHDT and CDR2 is YYEEEE in the germline V gene. The CDR3 DNA reads as TGTGCCAGCAGCTTCATGTGGAATGAGCAGTTCTTC. It encodes CASSFMWNEQFF.

The chain carries TRBV15 and TRBJ2-2; 7 bases line up with TRBD2. J lost 1 base, V lost 8 bases, and 1 base had no gene match. Looked up from germline, CDR1 is LNHNV and CDR2 is YYDKDF (reference sequence). CDR3 length: 13 amino acids. CDR3 DNA sequence: TGTGCCACCGGGGGGGGGAACACCGGGGAGCTGTTTTTT. Its protein is CATGGGNTGELFF.

This clonotype occurred a few times. This chain connects TRBV9 to TRBJ2-1; no clear D gene. The germline V and J ends were trimmed by 3 bases and 11 bases, with 9 bases remaining between them. The CDR3 covers 11 residues. CDR1 and CDR2 (germline): SGDLS, YYNGEE. The CDR3 DNA reads as TGTGCCAGCAGCGATGGTCGTAAGCAGTTCTTC. Protein: CASSDGRKQFF.

This chain connects TRBV7-8 to TRBJ2-3; 7 bases match TRBD2. This CDR3 is built from 17 residues. Germline V gene sequence: CDR1 SGHVS, CDR2 FQNEAQ. With V trimmed by 5 bases and J by 0 bases, 11 bases remained unmatched. CDR3 nucleotide sequence: TGTGCCAGCAGCGGAAAACTCCGGGGGGACAGCACAGATACGCAGTATTTT. Its translation is CASSGKLRGDSTDTQYF.

Only a few counts were recorded for this clonotype. V gene TRBV4-1 combines with J gene TRBJ2-1, with unresolved D. Germline CDR1 is MGHRA and CDR2 is YSYEKL. Trimming cost V 3 bases and J 0 bases, with 12 bases left between them. The CDR3 length is 16 residues. The CDR3 is CASSQERMSSYNEQFF. Here the CDR3 DNA reads TGCGCCAGCAGCCAGGAGAGAATGAGCTCCTACAATGAGCAGTTCTTC.

The chain employs TRBV15 and TRBJ2-3; the D is unclear. CDR1 is LNHNV and CDR2 is YYDKDF in the germline V gene (reference sequence). V dropped 0 bases and J dropped 8 bases, with 15 bases sitting between them. The CDR3 is made up of 15 amino acids. The CDR3 loop is CATSRDQMSPGTQYF. The DNA for the CDR3 is TGTGCCACCAGCAGAGATCAGATGTCCCCGGGTACGCAGTATTTT.

In this sample, this clonotype turned up many times. The chain employs TRBV5-6 and TRBJ2-3; 8 nucleotides match TRBD1. The V segment lost 4 bases and the J segment 7 bases; nucleotides outside the gene matches: 14. CDR1 is SGHDT, CDR2 YYEEEE, per germline. This CDR3 has 16 residues. In DNA form, the CDR3 reads TGTGCCAGCAGCCGCCTGACCGGGACAGGCATATATACGCAGTATTTT. Amino acid sequence: CASSRLTGTGIYTQYF. Full variable domain (remainder filled in from reference TRBV5-6 and TRBJ2-3): DAGVTQSPTHLIKTRGQQVTLRCSPKSGHDTVSWYQQALGQGPQFIFQYYEEEERQRGNFPDRFSGHQFPNYSSELNVNALLLGDSALYLCASSRLTGTGIYTQYFGPGTRLTVL.